The 30 T cell receptor beta chains in this list originate from one sample, sequenced in a study of T cell repertoires in cytomegalovirus infection. TCRdb itself ran the reads through MiXCR, one entry per CDR3 protein. In the table there are about 85,000 distinct CDR3 sequences, 45% to 55% of which are singletons. These receptors have no identified antigens. Sequenced material: CD8+ T cells from cultured PBMCs, taken from culture after CMV antigen stimulation. All receptors come from a human donor in good health (CMV status not recorded). Some clones in this sample may be carry-over from other donors' samples.

By share, this clonotype ranks as medium-sized. The rearrangement joins TRBV28 to TRBJ2-1; 10 positions agree with TRBD1. CDR3 size: 18 residues. Per the germline V gene, CDR1 is MDHEN and CDR2 is SYDVKM. V trimming: 3 bases; J trimming: 7 bases; junction bases outside the gene matches: 15. CDR3 nucleotide sequence: TGTGCCAGCAGTTTCCCAGCGGACAGGGGGTCCTGGGGGAATGAGCAGTTCTTC. Its protein is CASSFPADRGSWGNEQFF.

The V gene is TRBV6-6, the J gene TRBJ2-7; 9 bases are shared with TRBD2. Germline V gene sequence: CDR1 MNHNY, CDR2 SVGAGI (reference sequence). V dropped 0 bases and J dropped 0; count of bases not matched to a gene: 3. This CDR3 contains 16 residues. The CDR3 loop reads CASSYSSGRHSYEQYF. CDR3 bases: TGTGCCAGCAGTTACTCGAGCGGGAGGCACTCCTACGAGCAGTACTTC.

In this sample, this clonotype turned up many times. The chain joins TRBV7-8 to TRBJ2-7, with D possibly TRBD1 on 6 matching bases. Germline loops: CDR1 SGHVS, CDR2 FQNEAQ. The CDR3 loop spans 14 amino acids. V gave up 4 bases and J gave up 9 bases, with 19 bases separating them. The CDR3 region is CASSWDTDGDAQYF. Here the CDR3 DNA reads TGTGCCAGCAGCTGGGACACCGATGGCGACGCGCAGTACTTC.

As concerns this clonotype: A much larger clone sits a single nucleotide away, making a read error possible. This chain links TRBV4-2 with TRBJ2-1; D is undetermined. The V and J ends lost 5 bases and 7 bases respectively, with 3 bases between them. The CDR3 has 10 amino acids. CDR1 and CDR2 (germline): LGHNA, YNFKEQ. The CDR3 DNA reads as TGTGCCAGCAGCGTAAATGAGCAGTTCTTC. Translated, it gives CASSVNEQFF.

The V and J genes are TRBV6-5 and TRBJ1-2, with TRBD1 matching 10 bases. The trim removed 1 base at V and 5 bases at J, leaving 7 bases unmatched. The CDR3 runs 16 residues. In germline, CDR1 is MNHEY, CDR2 SVGAGI. CDR3 sequence reads: CASSYFGGTGEYGYTF. The CDR3 DNA sequence: TGTGCCAGCAGTTACTTCGGGGGGACAGGGGAGTATGGCTACACCTTC.

This clonotype came up a few times. The V call is TRBV7-6, the J call TRBJ2-1, with TRBD2 matching over 7 bases. This CDR3 region has 17 residues. The V and J ends lost 1 base and 0 bases, in that order; junction bases with no gene match: 6. The V gene's germline CDR1 is SGHVS and CDR2 FNYEAQ. This chain's CDR3 is CASSLGRASGSYNEQFF. DNA for the CDR3: TGTGCCAGCAGCTTAGGTAGGGCTAGCGGCTCCTACAATGAGCAGTTCTTC.

This clonotype was seen many times. The chain joins TRBV11-2 to TRBJ2-7; possible D gene TRBD1, 6 bases. The CDR3 is 14 residues long. Germline V gives CDR1 SGHAT, CDR2 FQNNGV. With 6 bases removed from V and 7 bases from J, the gap between germline ends came to 19 bases. Here the CDR3 DNA reads TGTGCCAGCAGTCTCGTGAGGGGGTCAGATGAGCAGTACTTC. Its translation: CASSLVRGSDEQYF. Combining the CDR3 with reference TRBV11-2 and TRBJ2-7 gives the whole variable domain EAGVAQSPRYKIIEKRQSVAFWCNPISGHATLYWYQQILGQGPKLLIQFQNNGVVDDSQLPKDRFSAERLKGVDSTLKIQPAKLEDSAVYLCASSLVRGSDEQYFGPGTRLTVT.

In this sample, this clonotype turned up a few times. The chain employs TRBV7-9 and TRBJ1-2, with TRBD1 as a possible D gene (5 bases). The germline CDR1 and CDR2 sequences are SEHNR and FQNEAQ (reference sequence). The CDR3 is 15 residues long. V shed 1 base and J shed 4 bases, with 13 bases lying between them. CDR3 in DNA: TGTGCCAGCAGCTTAGGTCAGAGGGGATCCTATGGCTACACCTTC. Its translation: CASSLGQRGSYGYTF. Full variable domain (missing parts from reference TRBV7-9 and TRBJ1-2): DTGVSQNPRHKITKRGQNVTFRCDPISEHNRLYWYRQTLGQGPEFLTYFQNEAQLEKSRLLSDRFSAERPKGSFSTLEIQRTEQGDSAMYLCASSLGQRGSYGYTFGSGTRLTVV.

This chain's CDR3 is CASSPKSGRHYEQYF. DNA of the CDR3: TGTGCCAGCAGCCCCAAGAGCGGGAGGCACTACGAGCAGTACTTC. This chain connects TRBV5-4 to TRBJ2-7; TRBD2 agrees at 9 bases. The CDR3 has 15 residues. Trimming took 4 bases from V and 3 from J; bases not matched to a gene: 8. CDR1 is SGHNT and CDR2 is YYREEE in the germline V gene (reference sequence).

The rearrangement uses TRBV7-3 and TRBJ2-3; D is perhaps TRBD2 (5 bases). Trimming left V 3 bases short and J 6 bases short, with 16 bases between. Germline V gives CDR1 SGHTA, CDR2 FQGTGA. CDR3 length: 15 amino acids. In nucleotides, the CDR3 is TGTGCCAGCAGCTTCGCGGCATCCTCGGGGGATACGCAGTATTTT. Its protein is CASSFAASSGDTQYF.

In this sample, this clonotype turned up a few times. This chain connects TRBV19 to TRBJ2-5, with 10 bases matching TRBD2. V lost 10 bases and J lost 4; bases outside the gene matches: 12. CDR3 length: 15 amino acids. The germline gives CDR1 LNHDA, CDR2 SQIVND (reference sequence). The CDR3 protein is CATRESGGARETQYF. The DNA for the CDR3 is TGTGCCACCAGGGAGAGCGGGGGGGCCAGAGAGACCCAGTACTTC.

Only a few counts were recorded for this clonotype. The J gene is TRBJ2-1, the V gene TRBV4-3, with 12 bases aligning to TRBD1. Germline assignment: CDR1 LGHNA and CDR2 YSLEER. CDR3 size: 15 residues. Trimming cost V 5 bases and J 8 bases; bases outside gene matches: 7. CDR3 loop: CASSFRDRGLDEQFF. CDR3 bases: TGCGCCAGCAGCTTCCGGGACAGGGGGCTGGATGAGCAGTTCTTC.

This clonotype appeared many times. The chain uses TRBV7-2 and TRBJ2-7; D is uncertain. V was shortened by 2 bases and J by 0 bases, with 5 bases between the two germline ends. Germline V lookup: CDR1 SGHTA, CDR2 FQGNSA. The CDR3 has 13 amino acids. The CDR3 DNA reads TGTGCCAGCAGCTTATCCTACTCCTACGAGCAGTACTTC. It specifies CASSLSYSYEQYF.

The chain couples TRBV20-1 to TRBJ1-1; 10 bases align to TRBD1. After removal of 1 base from V and 5 bases from J, the junction contained 7 bases not matched to a gene. The CDR3 extends over 15 amino acids. Germline CDR1 DFQATT, CDR2 SNEGSKA (reference sequence). CDR3 bases: TGCAGTGCTAGAGGTACCGGGACAGGGGTTACTGAAGCTTTCTTT. Translated: CSARGTGTGVTEAFF.

The chain joins TRBV9 to TRBJ2-1; TRBD2 matches at 8 bases. Germline values: CDR1 SGDLS, CDR2 YYNGEE. This CDR3 comprises 15 residues. V lost 4 bases, J lost 9 bases, and 12 bases stayed unmatched. The CDR3 bases are TGTGCCAGCAGCCCAGGGACTAGTGGGGCTATTGAGCAGTTCTTC. Amino acid sequence: CASSPGTSGAIEQFF.

The chain recombines TRBV7-4 with TRBJ2-1; TRBD1 agrees at 7 bases. Germline CDR1 reads SGHVT; CDR2 reads SQSDAQ. The trim removed 3 bases at V and 1 base at J, leaving 6 bases unmatched. CDR3 length: 16 amino acids. The CDR3 region has the DNA TGTGCCAGCAGCTTTACACAGGGGATATCCTACAATGAGCAGTTCTTC. Amino acids: CASSFTQGISYNEQFF.

V gene TRBV6-2 or TRBV6-3 combines with J gene TRBJ2-7; TRBD1 might be the D (6 bases). Per the germline V gene, CDR1 is MNHEY and CDR2 is SVGEGT. The CDR3 extends over 12 amino acids. V lost 3 bases, J lost 4 bases, and 7 bases lay in between. CDR3 DNA sequence: TGTGCCAGCAGTTATACAGGGTACGAGCAGTACTTC. It translates to CASSYTGYEQYF.

The chain combines TRBV19 with TRBJ2-1; 7 bases line up with TRBD1. V shed 5 bases and J 6 bases; nucleotides not matched to a gene: 10. The germline CDR1 and CDR2 sequences are LNHDA and SQIVND (reference sequence). The CDR3 sequence is 15 residues long. CDR3: CASSVIRDSPNEQFF. As DNA, the CDR3 is TGTGCCAGTAGTGTCATCCGGGACAGTCCCAATGAGCAGTTCTTC.

This clonotype occurred a few times. This rearrangement joins TRBV6-2 or TRBV6-3 to TRBJ2-7; D is unresolved. V was clipped by 3 bases and J by 0 bases, with 6 bases between them. This CDR3 comprises 13 residues. Germline assignment: CDR1 MNHEY and CDR2 SVGEGT. The CDR3 DNA reads as TGTGCCAGCAGTTATTCTCCCTCCTACGAGCAGTACTTC. This gives the protein CASSYSPSYEQYF.

The chain recombines TRBV28 with TRBJ1-1; no clear D gene. The CDR3 is made up of 16 amino acids. The germline V gene encodes CDR1 MDHEN and CDR2 SYDVKM. V lost 7 bases and J lost 3, with 21 bases in between. CDR3 DNA: TGTGCCAGCACCCTCGGCTCCGGGGATCGGGACACTGAAGCTTTCTTT. The encoded protein is CASTLGSGDRDTEAFF. Full variable domain (remainder filled in from reference TRBV28 and TRBJ1-1): DVKVTQSSRYLVKRTGEKVFLECVQDMDHENMFWYRQDPGLGLRLIYFSYDVKMKEKGDIPEGYSVSREKKERFSLILESASTNQTSMYLCASTLGSGDRDTEAFFGQGTRLTVV.

This clonotype has more than one count but fewer than ten. The chain uses TRBV5-1 and TRBJ1-1; D is ambiguous. Trimming took off 4 bases at V and 4 bases at J, with 8 bases between the two ends. Germline assignment: CDR1 SGHRS and CDR2 YFSETQ. The CDR3 consists of 12 residues. CDR3 coding DNA: TGCGCCAGCAGCCCCGGAAGCACTGAAGCTTTCTTT. It encodes CASSPGSTEAFF.

The chain recombines TRBV11-2 with TRBJ2-5; 8 nucleotides align to TRBD2. CDR1 SGHAT and CDR2 FQNNGV come from the germline V gene. The J segment lost 0 bases and the V segment lost 2 bases, leaving 17 bases of the junction unmatched. CDR3 length: 20 residues. CDR3 protein: CASSLSSAGLGAGYQETQYF. The CDR3 DNA reads TGTGCCAGCAGCTTATCCTCGGCGGGACTAGGGGCAGGGTACCAAGAGACCCAGTACTTC.

V usage is TRBV11-2 and J usage is TRBJ1-1, with D hard to call. Deletions cut 1 base from V and 9 bases from J, with 15 bases between. Germline values: CDR1 SGHAT, CDR2 FQNNGV. The CDR3 contains 14 residues. CDR3 sequence reads: CASSLGSRDDQAFF. The CDR3 DNA is TGTGCCAGCAGCTTAGGATCCAGAGACGACCAAGCTTTCTTT.

V gene TRBV5-6 combines with J gene TRBJ1-1, with D possibly TRBD1 on 6 matching bases. With 2 bases removed from V and 4 bases from J, the gap between germline ends came to 12 bases. Germline-derived CDR1 and CDR2 are SGHDT and YYEEEE. This CDR3 contains 14 residues. In DNA, the CDR3 is TGTGCCAGCAGCTTCGACCGCAGGGGCACTGAAGCTTTCTTT. Translating gives CASSFDRRGTEAFF.

This clonotype was detected a few times. The genes are TRBV6-5 and TRBJ1-4, with a tentative D call TRBD1 (5 bases). V lost 0 bases and J 8 bases, leaving 13 bases between the germline ends. Per the germline V gene, CDR1 is MNHEY and CDR2 is SVGAGI. The CDR3 extends over 15 amino acids. The CDR3 coding sequence is TGTGCCAGCAGTTACTCTAGGGGAATTGGGGAAAAACTGTTTTTT. The encoded protein is CASSYSRGIGEKLFF.

The chain is built from TRBV11-2 and TRBJ1-1, with a possible D match to TRBD1 (6 bases). The CDR3 is 12 residues long. V lost 5 bases and J lost 10, with 14 bases in between. CDR1 is SGHAT, CDR2 FQNNGV, per germline. CDR3 DNA sequence: TGTGCCAGCAGCCAATATGGACAGCTAGCTTTCTTT. It translates to CASSQYGQLAFF.

V is TRBV5-1 and J is TRBJ2-1, with D hard to call. Trimming took off 4 bases at V and 8 bases at J, with 10 bases between the two ends. Per the germline V gene, CDR1 is SGHRS and CDR2 is YFSETQ. The length of the CDR3 is 12 residues. The CDR3 nucleotides read TGCGCCAGCAGCCGGACCCTGGATGAGCAGTTCTTC. As protein: CASSRTLDEQFF.

The chain has TRBV27 and TRBJ1-5, with D unclear. The V end lost 1 base, the J end lost 5 bases, and 6 bases lay between the germline ends. The CDR3 covers 13 residues. Per germline, CDR1 MNHEY and CDR2 SMNVEV (reference sequence). CDR3 region: CASSLWADQPQHF. In DNA, the CDR3 is TGTGCCAGCAGTTTATGGGCCGATCAGCCCCAGCATTTT.

The chain employs TRBV7-4 and TRBJ1-2, with 8 bases matching TRBD1. Germline V gene data show CDR1 as SGHVT and CDR2 as SQSDAQ. V lost 4 bases and J lost 1; bases outside the gene matches: 11. The CDR3 extends over 17 amino acids. The CDR3 nucleotides read TGTGCCAGCAGCTCAGAGGGCTCAGGGGGCTTTAACTATGGCTACACCTTC. Its translation is CASSSEGSGGFNYGYTF.

This clonotype came up many times. This rearrangement joins TRBV7-8 to TRBJ1-1; 7 bases match TRBD1. J lost 6 bases, V lost 0 bases, and 4 bases had no gene match. The CDR3 length is 14 residues. Germline V gives CDR1 SGHVS, CDR2 FQNEAQ. In DNA, the CDR3 is TGTGCCAGCAGCTTAGCAGGAGGGGGCCCTGAAGCTTTCTTT. It is translated as CASSLAGGGPEAFF.